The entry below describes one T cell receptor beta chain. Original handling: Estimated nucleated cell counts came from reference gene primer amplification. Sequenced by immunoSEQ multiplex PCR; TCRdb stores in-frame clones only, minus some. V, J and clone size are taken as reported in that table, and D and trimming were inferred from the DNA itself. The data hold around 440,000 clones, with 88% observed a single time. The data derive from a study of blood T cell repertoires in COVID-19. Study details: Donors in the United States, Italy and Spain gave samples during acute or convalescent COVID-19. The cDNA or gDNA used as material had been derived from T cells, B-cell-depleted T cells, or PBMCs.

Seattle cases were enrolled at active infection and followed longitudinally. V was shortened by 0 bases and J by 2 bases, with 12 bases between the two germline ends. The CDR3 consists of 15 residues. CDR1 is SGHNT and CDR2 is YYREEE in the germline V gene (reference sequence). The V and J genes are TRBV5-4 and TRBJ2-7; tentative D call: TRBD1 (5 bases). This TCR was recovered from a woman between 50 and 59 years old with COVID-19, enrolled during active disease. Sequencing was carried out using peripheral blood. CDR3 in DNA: TGTGCCAGCAGCTTGGGACAGCCAACTGCCTACGAGCAGTACTTC. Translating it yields CASSLGQPTAYEQYF.